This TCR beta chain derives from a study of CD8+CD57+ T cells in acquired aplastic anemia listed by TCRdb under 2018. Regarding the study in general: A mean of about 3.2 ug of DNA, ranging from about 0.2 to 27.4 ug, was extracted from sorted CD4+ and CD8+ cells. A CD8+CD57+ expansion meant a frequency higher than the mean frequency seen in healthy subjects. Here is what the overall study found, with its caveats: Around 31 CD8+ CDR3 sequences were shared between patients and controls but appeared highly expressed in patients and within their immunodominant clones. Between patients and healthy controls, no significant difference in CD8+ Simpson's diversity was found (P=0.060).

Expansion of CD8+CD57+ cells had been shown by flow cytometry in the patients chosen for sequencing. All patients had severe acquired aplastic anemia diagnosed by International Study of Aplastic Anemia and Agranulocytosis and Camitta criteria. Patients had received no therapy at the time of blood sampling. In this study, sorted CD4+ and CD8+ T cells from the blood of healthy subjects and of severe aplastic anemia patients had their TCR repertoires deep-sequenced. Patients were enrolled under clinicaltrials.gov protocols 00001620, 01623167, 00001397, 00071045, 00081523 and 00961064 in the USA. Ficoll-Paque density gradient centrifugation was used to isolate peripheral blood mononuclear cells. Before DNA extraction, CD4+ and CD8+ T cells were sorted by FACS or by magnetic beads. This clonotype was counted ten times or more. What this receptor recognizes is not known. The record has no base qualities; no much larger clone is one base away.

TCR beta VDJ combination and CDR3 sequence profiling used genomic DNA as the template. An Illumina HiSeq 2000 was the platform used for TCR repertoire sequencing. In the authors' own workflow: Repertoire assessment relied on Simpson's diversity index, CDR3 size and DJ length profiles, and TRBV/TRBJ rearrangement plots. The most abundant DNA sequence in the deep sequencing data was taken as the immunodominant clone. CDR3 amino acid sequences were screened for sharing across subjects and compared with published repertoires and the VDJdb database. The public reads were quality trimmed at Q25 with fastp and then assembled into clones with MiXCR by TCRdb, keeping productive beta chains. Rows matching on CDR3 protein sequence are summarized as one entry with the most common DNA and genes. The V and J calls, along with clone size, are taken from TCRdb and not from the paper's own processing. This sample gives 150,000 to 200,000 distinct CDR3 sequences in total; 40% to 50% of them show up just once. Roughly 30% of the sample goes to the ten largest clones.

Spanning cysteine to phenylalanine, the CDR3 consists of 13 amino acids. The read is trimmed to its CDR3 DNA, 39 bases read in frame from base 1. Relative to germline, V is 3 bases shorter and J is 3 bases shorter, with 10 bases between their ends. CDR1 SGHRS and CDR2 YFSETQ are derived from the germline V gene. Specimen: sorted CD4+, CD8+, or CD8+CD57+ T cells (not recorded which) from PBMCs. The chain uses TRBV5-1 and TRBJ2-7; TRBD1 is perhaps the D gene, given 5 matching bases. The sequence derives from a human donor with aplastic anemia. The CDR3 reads CASSWGSGYEQYF. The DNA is TGCGCCAGCAGCTGGGGCTCGGGCTACGAGCAGTACTTC.